This TCR beta chain was sequenced during a study of blood T cell repertoires in COVID-19. Overall study: The origin of the acute and convalescent COVID-19 samples was the United States, Italy and Spain. In each case, the material was cDNA or gDNA derived from T cells, B-cell-depleted T cells, or PBMCs.

This clone was counted between two and nine times. CDR1 and CDR2 from the germline V gene are SGHRS and YFSETQ. Trimming took 3 bases from V and 3 from J, leaving 13 bases between them. This CDR3 comprises 14 residues. Original processing methods: Amplification with reference gene primers provided the estimates of nucleated cell counts. The repertoire was sequenced with immunoSEQ multiplex PCR; TCRdb's copy has only in-frame clones and lacks some. That table is the source of V, J and clone size, and D and trimming were worked out from the DNA. The data hold fewer than 250,000 clones, with nearly 85% observed a single time.

Input material: peripheral blood. This clonotype originated in a human donor in a cohort sampled during active COVID-19. The chain joins TRBV5-1 to TRBJ2-7, with no clear D. The CDR3 DNA reads as TGCGCCAGCAGCTCCACAGCCGGCTTCTACGAGCAGTACTTC. Its translation is CASSSTAGFYEQYF.